This TCR beta chain emerged from a study of CD8 T cells in Susac syndrome (dated by TCRdb to between 2018 and 2021). Study-level background: Repertoire sequencing was used to test whether CD8+ T cell activation and differentiation in Susac syndrome was antigen driven. Clonality of the CD8+ T cell repertoire was compared between about a dozen healthy donors, about 14 Susac syndrome patients and about 15 multiple sclerosis patients. The research as a whole found: The number of individuals in the TCR sequencing and HLA analysis was recognized as being relatively small.

RNA was extracted using the RNeasy kit, and about 0.45 to 1 microgram was reverse transcribed with random hexamers. The immunoSEQ multiplex PCR assay, covering 54 Vbeta and 13 Jbeta segments, was used to amplify TCR beta CDR3 regions. PCR amplification bias was corrected by using a synthetic template baseline for primer optimization and computational correction. The published analysis was carried out like this. Reads were annotated to V, D and J genes per IMGT and analyzed with immunoSEQ Analyzer, keeping only productive sequences. To calculate clonality, Shannon entropy was normalized by log2 of the number of productive unique sequences and then subtracted from one. Public and private clones were assessed among the 100 most prevalent clones of each patient and control. Clones were defined as Susac-specific if absent from the healthy and MS cohorts, from 1052 published viral clones and from other ImmuneACCESS disease sequences. TCRdb itself trimmed the public reads at Q25 with fastp, ran MiXCR and retained productive beta chains. Entries that share a CDR3 protein sequence are merged under the most common genes and DNA. The V and J calls and clone size come from TCRdb's table, not from the authors' own analysis. This sample gives hundreds of thousands of distinct CDR3 sequences in total; 70% to 90% of them show up just once. The leading ten clones occupy approximately 0.11% of the sample.

According to the germline V gene, CDR1 reads MGHRA and CDR2 reads YSYEKL. Counted from cysteine to phenylalanine, this CDR3 has 15 amino acids. The retained sequence is limited to the CDR3, 45 bases, with the frame set at the first base. The trim is 3 bases for V and 0 bases for J, with a gap of 9 bases between the germline ends. This clonotype occurred once. The target of this receptor is not known. Qualities for individual bases were not recorded, and no much larger clone is one base off. Evidence from a single read is weak. Peripheral blood CD8+ and CD4+ T cells from healthy donors, Susac syndrome patients and multiple sclerosis patients were profiled using high-throughput TCR beta sequencing. Treatment-naive patients with stable or active relapsing-remitting disease fulfilling revised McDonald criteria were used as multiple sclerosis controls. CD8+ TEMRA cells were enriched by FACS, while bulk CD8+ and CD4+ T cells were purified by magnetic negative isolation. Blood was drawn into EDTA tubes, processed within 24 hours, and PBMCs were isolated by density gradient centrifugation. PBMCs destined for TCR sequencing were cryopreserved in liquid nitrogen and later thawed in a 37 °C water bath. A purity of at least 90% was achieved for sorted or isolated CD4+, CD8+ and CD8+ TEMRA cells.

Input material: CD8+ T cells from PBMCs. The receptor was isolated from a human donor with multiple sclerosis. The receptor chain draws on TRBV4-1 and TRBJ1-3, with no confident D gene call. The DNA is TGCGCCAGCAGCCAGGACCGCGACTCTGGAAACACCATATATTTT. The resulting protein is CASSQDRDSGNTIYF.